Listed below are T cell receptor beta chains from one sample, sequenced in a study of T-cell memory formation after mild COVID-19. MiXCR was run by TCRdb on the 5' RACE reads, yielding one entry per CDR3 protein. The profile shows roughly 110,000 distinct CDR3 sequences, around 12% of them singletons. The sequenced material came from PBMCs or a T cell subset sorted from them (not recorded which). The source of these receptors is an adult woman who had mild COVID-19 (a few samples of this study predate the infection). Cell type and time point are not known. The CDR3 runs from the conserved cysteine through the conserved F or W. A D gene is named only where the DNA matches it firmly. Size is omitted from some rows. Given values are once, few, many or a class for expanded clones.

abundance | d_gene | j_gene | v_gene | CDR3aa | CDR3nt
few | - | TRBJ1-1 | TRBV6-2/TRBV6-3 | CASSPDSEAFF | TGTGCCAGCAGTCCCGACAGTGAAGCTTTCTTT
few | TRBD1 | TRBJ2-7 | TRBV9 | CASSTAGQGAREQYF | TGTGCCAGCAGCACAGCGGGACAGGGGGCGCGGGAGCAGTACTTC
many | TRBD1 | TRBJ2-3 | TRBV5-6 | CASSASDRVGADTQYF | TGTGCCAGCAGCGCCTCAGACAGGGTCGGGGCAGATACGCAGTATTTT
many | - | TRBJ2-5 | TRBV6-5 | CASSLGTWGRTQYF | TGTGCCAGCAGTTTAGGGACCTGGGGCAGGACCCAGTACTTC
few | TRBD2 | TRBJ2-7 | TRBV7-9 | CASRPSAGFGEQYF | TGTGCCAGCAGACCCTCAGCGGGGTTTGGCGAGCAGTACTTC
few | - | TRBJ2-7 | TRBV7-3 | CASSLDVGGGNEQYF | TGTGCCAGCAGCTTAGACGTTGGTGGGGGGAACGAGCAGTACTTC
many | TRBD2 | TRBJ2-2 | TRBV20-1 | CSAFRQTAGGLNTGELFF | TGCAGTGCTTTCAGACAGACGGCGGGAGGTCTGAACACCGGGGAGCTGTTTTTT
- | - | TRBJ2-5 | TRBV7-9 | CASSLGLETQYF | TGTGCCAGCAGCTTGGGTCTGGAGACCCAGTACTTC
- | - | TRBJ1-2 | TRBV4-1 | CASSQERAYYGYTF | TGCGCCAGCAGCCAAGAGAGGGCCTACTATGGCTACACCTTC
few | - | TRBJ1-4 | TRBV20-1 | CSARDLGQNEKLFF | TGCAGTGCTAGAGACCTGGGTCAGAATGAAAAACTGTTTTTT
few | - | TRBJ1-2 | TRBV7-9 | CASSHVPPGVYGYTF | TGTGCCAGCAGCCACGTCCCCCCAGGGGTCTATGGCTACACCTTC